A selection of T cell receptor beta chains follows, all from one sample in a study of PD-1 blockade in classical Hodgkin lymphoma. Libraries were prepared by immunoSEQ multiplex PCR; TCRdb keeps only in-frame clonotypes and omits some of them. The sample lists 90,000 to 95,000 clones, about 91% seen once, with roughly 10% in the top ten. The sequences come from peripheral blood mononuclear cells (PBMCs), collected before the second cycle of nivolumab. The receptors stem from a human donor with classical Hodgkin lymphoma. The CDR3 runs from the conserved cysteine through the conserved F or W. A D gene is named only where the DNA matches it firmly. A clone size is listed for some rows: how often the clone was seen (once, few, many), or a class if it is expanded.

D gene | J gene | V gene | CDR3 length | clone size | CDR3 DNA | CDR3 protein
- | TRBJ2-1 | TRBV5-5 | 16 | - | TGTGCCAGCAGCTTGAGAATCGGCCCTCCGGACAATGAGCAGTTCTTC | CASSLRIGPPDNEQFF
- | TRBJ1-5 | TRBV6-1 | 15 | - | TGTGCCAGCAGGCCCCAAATGAGTAGCAATCAGCCCCAGCATTTT | CASRPQMSSNQPQHF
TRBD2 | TRBJ2-7 | TRBV7-9 | 15 | - | TGTGCCAGCGTAGATGATAGCGGGAGCGTTTACGAGCAGTACTTC | CASVDDSGSVYEQYF
TRBD2 | TRBJ2-1 | TRBV5-6 | 17 | - | TGTGCCAGCAGCTTTATTCCCCTAGCGGGACAGTACAATGAGCAGTTCTTC | CASSFIPLAGQYNEQFF
- | TRBJ2-2 | TRBV7-2 | 14 | once | TGTGCCAGCAGCCCCCCCGGGGGCACCGGGGAGCTGTTTTTT | CASSPPGGTGELFF
- | TRBJ2-2 | TRBV6-5 | 15 | once | TGTGCCAGCAGTTACCAGGGAGTGGGCACCGGGGAGCTGTTTTTT | CASSYQGVGTGELFF
- | TRBJ2-1 | TRBV4-1 | 14 | - | TGCGCCAGCAGCCAAGATCAGGAATTGGATGAGCAGTTCTTC | CASSQDQELDEQFF
TRBD2 | TRBJ2-5 | TRBV27 | 16 | - | TGTGCCAGCAGTTCACTCGGACTAGCGGGAGGTGAGACCCAGTACTTC | CASSSLGLAGGETQYF
- | TRBJ1-2 | TRBV14 | 13 | once | TGTGCCAGCAGCCAAAATGGGTTGCGGGGCTACACCTTC | CASSQNGLRGYTF
- | TRBJ2-1 | TRBV6-1 | 13 | - | TGTGCCAGCACGGAAAGCTCCTACAATGAGCAGTTCTTC | CASTESSYNEQFF
- | TRBJ2-2 | TRBV6-6 | 16 | few | TGTGCCAGCAGTTATGTTGGGGGGGCGCGCGCCGGGGAGCTGTTTTTT | CASSYVGGARAGELFF
TRBD2 | TRBJ2-1 | TRBV19 | 13 | - | TGTGCCAGTAGTATGCTAGCGGGAAATGAGCAGTTCTTC | CASSMLAGNEQFF
TRBD1 | TRBJ1-1 | TRBV29-1 | 13 | - | TGCAGCGGGAAGTTCACAGGGGGGCCTGAAGCTTTCTTT | CSGKFTGGPEAFF
- | TRBJ2-2 | TRBV27 | 16 | - | TGTGCCAGCAGTTTCATCAGCGGGCTTAACACCGGGGAGCTGTTTTTT | CASSFISGLNTGELFF
TRBD2 | TRBJ2-7 | TRBV7-6 | 14 | - | TGTGCCAGCAGCTTAGGTCTAGCGGGCTACGAGCAGTACTTC | CASSLGLAGYEQYF
- | TRBJ2-2 | TRBV19 | 13 | - | TGTGCCAGTAGTATAGGCGGGCCCGGGGAGCTGTTTTTT | CASSIGGPGELFF
- | TRBJ2-7 | TRBV5-5 | 13 | once | TGTGCCAGCAGCCCCTACCCGATCTACGAGCAGTACTTC | CASSPYPIYEQYF
- | TRBJ2-7 | TRBV28 | 13 | - | TGTGCCAGCAGGGAAACAGGGTCCAACGAGCAGTACTTC | CASRETGSNEQYF
TRBD2 | TRBJ2-2 | TRBV5-1 | 19 | - | TGCGCCAGCAGCTTGCTGCCGGGACTAGCGGGAGTAGACACCGGGGAGCTGTTTTTT | CASSLLPGLAGVDTGELFF
- | TRBJ1-1 | TRBV7-3 | 13 | - | TGTGCCAGCAGCTTAGGGGGAGCCACTGAAGCTTTCTTT | CASSLGGATEAFF
TRBD1 | TRBJ1-5 | TRBV7-8 | 16 | - | TGTGCCAGCAGCTCACAGGGGAGGGACAGATGGCAGCCCCAGCATTTT | CASSSQGRDRWQPQHF
TRBD1 | TRBJ1-2 | TRBV7-2 | 15 | once | TGTGCCAGCAGCTTATGGACAGGGGGAAACTATGGCTACACCTTC | CASSLWTGGNYGYTF